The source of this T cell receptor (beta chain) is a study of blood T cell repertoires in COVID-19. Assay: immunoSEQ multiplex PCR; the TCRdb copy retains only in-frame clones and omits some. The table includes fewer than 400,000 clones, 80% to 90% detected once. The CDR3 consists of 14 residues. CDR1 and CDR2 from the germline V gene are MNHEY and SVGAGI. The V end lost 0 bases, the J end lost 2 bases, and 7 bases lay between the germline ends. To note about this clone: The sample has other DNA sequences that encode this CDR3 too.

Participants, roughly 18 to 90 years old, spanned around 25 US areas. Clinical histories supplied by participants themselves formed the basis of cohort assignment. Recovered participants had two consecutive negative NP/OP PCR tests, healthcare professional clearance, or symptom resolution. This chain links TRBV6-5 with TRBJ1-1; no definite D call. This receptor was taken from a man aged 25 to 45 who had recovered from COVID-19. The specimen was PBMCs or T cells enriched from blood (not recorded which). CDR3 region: CASSYSGGNTEAFF. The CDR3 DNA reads TGTGCCAGCAGTTACTCAGGAGGTAACACTGAAGCTTTCTTT.